A selection of T cell receptor beta chains follows, all from one sample in a study of shared clonotypes between healthy human individuals. Generated by immunoSEQ multiplex PCR, the TCRdb table keeps only in-frame clones and is missing some. The sample carries around 750,000 clones, 74% recorded once. Sequencing input: memory CD4+ T cells sorted from blood. Receptors originate from a woman in her twenties or thirties in good health. Each CDR3 is given without its conserved first and last residue. Each record gives: J gene, V gene, CDR3 protein.

J: TRBJ2-2
V: TRBV29-1
CDR3: SVQTSGSPGELF

J: TRBJ1-2
V: TRBV28
CDR3: ASSLEDPNPTNYGYT

J: TRBJ1-1
V: TRBV4-1
CDR3: ASSPERKGNTEAF

J: TRBJ1-2
V: TRBV18
CDR3: ASSPPLGAWGYT

J: TRBJ2-5
V: TRBV5-1
CDR3: ASSLVSGLEETQY

J: TRBJ2-1
V: TRBV11-2
CDR3: ASSLTSAYNEQF

J: TRBJ2-3
V: TRBV6-6
CDR3: ASGEEYPNTDTQY

J: TRBJ1-2
V: TRBV18
CDR3: ASSPQDQFSRGNNYGYT

J: TRBJ1-1
V: TRBV15
CDR3: ATSRDPGSGTEAF

J: TRBJ1-5
V: TRBV29-1
CDR3: SVGGQDYQPQH

J: TRBJ2-7
V: TRBV7-2
CDR3: ASSSGQVVYEQY

J: TRBJ2-7
V: TRBV14
CDR3: ASSQERGEQY

J: TRBJ1-4
V: TRBV28
CDR3: ASLPTGITNEKLF

J: TRBJ2-1
V: TRBV27
CDR3: ASIRRAPGLASNEQF

J: TRBJ2-5
V: TRBV4-2
CDR3: ASSQLISELAGGQETQY

J: TRBJ1-5
V: TRBV19
CDR3: ASSILYLSNQPQH

J: TRBJ2-1
V: TRBV5-1
CDR3: ASSSAGGYNEQF

J: TRBJ1-2
V: TRBV5-8
CDR3: ASSRAGTGYGYT

J: TRBJ1-2
V: TRBV6-5
CDR3: ASSPGGTAHYGYT

J: TRBJ2-7
V: TRBV11-2
CDR3: ASSLIPGSSYEQY

J: TRBJ1-1
V: TRBV18
CDR3: ASSPEMTNTEAF

J: TRBJ2-5
V: TRBV27
CDR3: ASRRGTGAFQETQY

J: TRBJ2-7
V: TRBV5-1
CDR3: ASSWGQGTSYEQY

J: TRBJ2-4
V: TRBV6-1
CDR3: ASRETTGNIQY

J: TRBJ1-1
V: TRBV6-5
CDR3: ASSSDRGLLEAF

J: TRBJ1-3
V: TRBV28
CDR3: ASSLAGLHSGNTIY

J: TRBJ1-2
V: TRBV4-1
CDR3: ASSQGYGYT

J: TRBJ2-7
V: TRBV10-2
CDR3: ASSESTAYEQY